These 6 T cell receptor beta chains share one sample of origin, sequenced in a study of T cell responses to AZD1222 COVID-19 vaccine. Using immunoSEQ multiplex PCR, the repertoire was profiled, and TCRdb retains in-frame clones only, with some absent. The table shows approximately 190,000 clones, with approximately 92% occurring only once. Here the sequenced sample was peripheral blood, taken on day 0 of AZD1222 vaccination. These TCRs come from an adult in good health.

This chain links TRBV15 with TRBJ2-7; no clear D. The V end was cut by 0 bases, the J end by 3 bases, with 6 bases between. The CDR3 loop spans 13 amino acids. Germline V gives CDR1 LNHNV, CDR2 YYDKDF (reference sequence). The CDR3 bases are TGTGCCACCAGCAGAGACATCAACTACGAGCAGTACTTC. Translated: CATSRDINYEQYF. The whole variable domain, filled in from reference TRBV15 and TRBJ2-7, reads DAMVIQNPRYQVTQFGKPVTLSCSQTLNHNVMYWYQQKSSQAPKLLFHYYDKDFNNEADTPDNFQSRRPNTSFCFLDIRSPGLGDTAMYLCATSRDINYEQYFGPGTRLTVT.

This rearrangement joins TRBV30 to TRBJ2-1, with 8 bases aligning to TRBD2. This CDR3 has 15 residues. From germline, CDR1 is GTSNPN and CDR2 SVGIG (reference sequence). V dropped 0 bases and J dropped 8; count of bases not matched to a gene: 9. In DNA form, the CDR3 reads TGTGCCTGGAGTGTTGGTCTAGCGGGCGTGGATGAGCAGTTCTTC. Protein: CAWSVGLAGVDEQFF.

J is TRBJ1-1 and V is TRBV4-1; 7 positions match TRBD1. CDR1 and CDR2 (germline): MGHRA, YSYEKL. The V segment lost 1 base and the J segment 3 bases; nucleotides outside the gene matches: 5. The CDR3 length is 15 residues. The CDR3 region is CASSQGPQGDTEAFF. The CDR3 region has the DNA TGCGCCAGCAGCCAAGGGCCTCAGGGGGACACTGAAGCTTTCTTT.

V and J are TRBV7-2 and TRBJ2-7; 9 positions agree with TRBD2. The CDR3 totals 13 residues. V lost 6 bases and J lost 2; bases outside the gene matches: 2. Germline V gives CDR1 SGHTA, CDR2 FQGNSA. CDR3 nucleotides: TGTGCCAGCAGACTAGCGGGCACCTACGAGCAGTACTTC. Its protein is CASRLAGTYEQYF.

The J gene is TRBJ2-7, the V gene TRBV7-9; weak D call: TRBD1 (5 bases). CDR1 and CDR2 (germline): SEHNR, FQNEAQ (reference sequence). This CDR3 region has 15 residues. Trimming took 4 bases from V and 2 from J, leaving 15 bases between them. This CDR3 reads CASSSALQATYEQYF. For the CDR3, the DNA is TGTGCCAGCAGCTCGGCCCTACAGGCTACCTACGAGCAGTACTTC.

The genes are TRBV7-9 and TRBJ1-2; 9 nucleotides match TRBD1. Germline V CDR1 and CDR2: SEHNR, FQNEAQ (reference sequence). The CDR3 contains 15 residues. The V gene end was trimmed by 5 bases and the J gene end by 6 bases; junction bases not matched to a gene: 10. The CDR3 nucleotides are TGTGCCAGCAGCCCGAAAACAGGGGGCGAAGATGGCTACACCTTC. Encoded protein: CASSPKTGGEDGYTF.